The T cell receptor beta chain under discussion was sequenced for a study of T cells in Graves' hyperthyroidism and ophthalmopathy. The study's findings and limits: Progression to ophthalmopathy was predicted a median of roughly 6.8 months early.

Notes on this clonotype: Its antigen is still unknown.

The CDR3 regions of TCR beta were amplified from RNA transcripts. The study used the HTBI primer set for a first-round RT-PCR of the TCR CDR3. TCRdb re-derived calls from the multiplex PCR reads in MiXCR, one entry per CDR3 protein. The sample has 450,000 to 700,000 distinct CDR3 sequences; 46% are singletons. The V end lost 1 base, the J end lost 0 bases, and 12 bases lay between the germline ends. This CDR3 has 16 residues. Germline V gene lookup returns CDR1 MDHEN and CDR2 SYDVKM. The sequence was collected from an adult woman with Graves' disease, either hyperthyroidism or ophthalmopathy (not recorded which). The J gene is TRBJ1-2, the V gene TRBV28, with a weak D call TRBD1 (5 bases). The sequenced sample was peripheral blood or thyroid tissue (not recorded which). CDR3 sequence (DNA): TGTGCCAGCAGTTTATCCCGGGACGGAGCTAACTATGGCTACACCTTC. It translates to CASSLSRDGANYGYTF.